This entry is about one TCR beta chain. Its matching antigen is unknown. With 0 bases removed from V and 2 bases from J, the gap between germline ends came to 23 bases. Germline lookup yields CDR1 DFQATT and CDR2 SNEGSKA (reference sequence). The CDR3 totals 19 residues. The data derive from a study of T cell repertoires in cytomegalovirus infection. Study context: CMV epitopes in the study were HLA-C-restricted (recently identified) and HLA-B-restricted (well studied).

TCRdb recomputed calls from the reads with MiXCR, one row per CDR3 protein. The table records about 830,000 distinct CDR3 sequences, 32% of them present only once. Broader study findings: Frequencies of public TCR beta families were cumulated, and this identified carriers of CMV plus the relevant HLA. Clonotypes of TCR beta that were HLA-C-restricted and CMV-specific dominated the ex vivo response.

This sequence originates from a human donor in good health (CMV status not recorded). Some clones in this sample may be carry-over from other donors' samples. The sequencing used cultured CD8+ T cells from PBMCs, collected from culture after CMV antigen stimulation. The rearrangement links TRBV20-1 to TRBJ1-3; possibly TRBD1 for D (6 bases). This chain's CDR3 is CSARDVRGSDPTAGNTIYF. Here the CDR3 DNA reads TGCAGTGCTAGAGATGTCAGGGGTTCGGACCCCACGGCTGGAAACACCATATATTTT.